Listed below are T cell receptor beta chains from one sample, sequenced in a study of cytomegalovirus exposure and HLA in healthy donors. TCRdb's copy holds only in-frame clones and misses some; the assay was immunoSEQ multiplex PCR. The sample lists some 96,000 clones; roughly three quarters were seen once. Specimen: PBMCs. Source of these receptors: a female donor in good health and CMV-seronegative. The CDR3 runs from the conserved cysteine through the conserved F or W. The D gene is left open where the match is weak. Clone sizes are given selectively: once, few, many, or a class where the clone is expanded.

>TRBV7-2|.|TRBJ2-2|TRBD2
TGTGCCAGCAGCATCTTGACTAGCGGGAACACCGGGGAGCTGTTTTTT
CASSILTSGNTGELFF
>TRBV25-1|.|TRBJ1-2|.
TGTGCCAGCAGTGCGACAGGAGACTATGGCTACACCTTC
CASSATGDYGYTF
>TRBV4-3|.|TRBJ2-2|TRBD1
TGCGCCAGCAGCCAAGATTTTGAACAGGGGTCCGGGGAGCTGTTTTTT
CASSQDFEQGSGELFF
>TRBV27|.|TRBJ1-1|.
TGTGCCAGTAGTAACCCTAGGACAGCGAACACTGAAGCTTTCTTT
CASSNPRTANTEAFF
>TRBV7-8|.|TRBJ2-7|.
TGTGCCAGCAGCTTCCGTGAGATGAGCTCCTACGAGCAGTACTTC
CASSFREMSSYEQYF
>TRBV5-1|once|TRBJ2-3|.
TGCGCCAGCATGAGGGAGATAAGCACAGATACGCAGTATTTT
CASMREISTDTQYF
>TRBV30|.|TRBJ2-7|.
TGTGCCTGGAGCCCCCAGGGCTACGAGCAGTACTTC
CAWSPQGYEQYF
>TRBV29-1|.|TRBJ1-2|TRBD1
TGCAGCGTAATGGCAGGGGGGCTTAACTATGGCTACACCTTC
CSVMAGGLNYGYTF
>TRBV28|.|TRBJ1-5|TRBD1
TGTGCCAGCAGGACGGACAGGAGGAGTCAGCCCCAGCATTTT
CASRTDRRSQPQHF
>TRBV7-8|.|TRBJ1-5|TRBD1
TGTGCCAGCAGCCCGACAGGGTGGGGCAATCAGCCCCAGCATTTT
CASSPTGWGNQPQHF
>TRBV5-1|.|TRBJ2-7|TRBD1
TGCGCCAGCAGCCCAGGACAGGCTATCTCCTACGAGCAGTACTTC
CASSPGQAISYEQYF
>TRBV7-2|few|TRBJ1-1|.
TGTGCCAGCAGCCCACTGAGGGTGTCGAACACTGAAGCTTTCTTT
CASSPLRVSNTEAFF
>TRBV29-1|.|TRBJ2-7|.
TGCAGCGTTTTTGGGGGGTCCCCGAACGACGAGCAGTACTTC
CSVFGGSPNDEQYF